This entry is about one T cell receptor beta chain. No antigen is known for it. The read ends 3 residues shy of where the CDR3 ends; the end is completed using the germline J gene. This sample was taken from a study of T cells in women clearing cervical HPV infection. The V gene's germline CDR1 is SGHAT and CDR2 FQNNGV. Between the trimmed V and J ends, which lost 6 bases and 2 bases, there was a span of 10 bases. The CDR3 covers 13 residues. Profiling relied on immunoSEQ multiplex PCR, and the TCRdb table lists in-frame clones only, not all of them. This table holds some 40,000 clones. Study-level points and caveats: Cases carried less TRBV6-7 than controls: about 0.1% versus 0.15%.

Material for sequencing was blood buffy coat. The TCR originated in a woman between 18 and 70 years old with a cervical HPV16 infection that either progressed to CIN3+ or cleared (not recorded which). The chain couples TRBV11-2 to TRBJ1-2, with D possibly being TRBD1 (6 bases). CDR3 protein: CASRPTGNYGYTF. The CDR3 DNA, read in part, is TGTGCCAGCAGACCAACAGGGAACTATGGC.